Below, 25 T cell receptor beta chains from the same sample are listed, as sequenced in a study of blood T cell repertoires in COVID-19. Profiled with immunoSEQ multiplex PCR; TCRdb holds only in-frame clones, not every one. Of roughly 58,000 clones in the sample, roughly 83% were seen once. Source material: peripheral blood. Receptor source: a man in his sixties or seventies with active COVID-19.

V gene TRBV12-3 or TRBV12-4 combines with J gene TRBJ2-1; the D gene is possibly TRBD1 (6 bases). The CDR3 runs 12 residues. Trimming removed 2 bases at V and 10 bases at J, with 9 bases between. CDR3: CASSLRDTEQFF. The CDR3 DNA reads TGTGCCAGCAGTTTAAGGGACACGGAGCAGTTCTTC.

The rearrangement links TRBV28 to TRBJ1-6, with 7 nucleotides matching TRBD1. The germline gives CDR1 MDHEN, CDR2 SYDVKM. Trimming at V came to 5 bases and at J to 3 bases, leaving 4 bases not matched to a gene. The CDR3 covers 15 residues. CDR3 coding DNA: TGTGCCAGCAGTCCGGGGGACAGCTATAATTCACCCCTCCACTTT. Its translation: CASSPGDSYNSPLHF.

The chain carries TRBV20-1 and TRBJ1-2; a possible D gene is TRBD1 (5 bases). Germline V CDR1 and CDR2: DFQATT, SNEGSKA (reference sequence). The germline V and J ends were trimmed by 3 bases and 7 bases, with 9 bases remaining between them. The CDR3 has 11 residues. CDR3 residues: CSARGRAGYTF. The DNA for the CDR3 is TGCAGTGCTAGGGGCAGGGCTGGCTACACCTTC.

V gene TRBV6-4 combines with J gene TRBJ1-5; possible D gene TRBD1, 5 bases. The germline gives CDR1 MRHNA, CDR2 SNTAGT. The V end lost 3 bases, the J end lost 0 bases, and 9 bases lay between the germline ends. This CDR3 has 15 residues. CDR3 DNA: TGTGCCAGCAGTGAACGGGGGGTTAGCAATCAGCCCCAGCATTTT. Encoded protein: CASSERGVSNQPQHF.

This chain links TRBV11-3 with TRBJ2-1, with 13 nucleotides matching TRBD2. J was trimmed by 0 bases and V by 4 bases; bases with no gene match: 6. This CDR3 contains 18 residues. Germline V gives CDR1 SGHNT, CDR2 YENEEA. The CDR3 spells CASSYTSGRGSSYNEQFF. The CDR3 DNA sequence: TGTGCCAGCAGCTATACTAGCGGGAGGGGAAGCTCCTACAATGAGCAGTTCTTC.

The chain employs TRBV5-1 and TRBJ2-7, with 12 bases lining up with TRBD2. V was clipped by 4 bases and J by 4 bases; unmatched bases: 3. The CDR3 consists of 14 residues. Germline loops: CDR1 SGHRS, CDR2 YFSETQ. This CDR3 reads CASSPTSGSYEQYF. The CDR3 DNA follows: TGCGCCAGCAGCCCGACTAGCGGGAGTTACGAGCAGTACTTC.

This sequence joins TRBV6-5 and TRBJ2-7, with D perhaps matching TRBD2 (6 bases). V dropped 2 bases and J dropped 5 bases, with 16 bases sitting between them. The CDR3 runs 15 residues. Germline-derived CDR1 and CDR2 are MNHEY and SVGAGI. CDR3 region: CASSYGGTLDHEQYF. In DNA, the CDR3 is TGTGCCAGCAGTTACGGAGGGACTTTGGACCACGAGCAGTACTTC.

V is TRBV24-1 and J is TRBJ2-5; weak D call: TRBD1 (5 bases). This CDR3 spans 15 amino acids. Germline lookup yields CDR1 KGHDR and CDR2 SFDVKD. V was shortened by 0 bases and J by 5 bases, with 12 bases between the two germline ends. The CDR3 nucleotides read TGTGCCACCAGTGATTTGAGGGGCGGATCGGAGACCCAGTACTTC. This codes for CATSDLRGGSETQYF.

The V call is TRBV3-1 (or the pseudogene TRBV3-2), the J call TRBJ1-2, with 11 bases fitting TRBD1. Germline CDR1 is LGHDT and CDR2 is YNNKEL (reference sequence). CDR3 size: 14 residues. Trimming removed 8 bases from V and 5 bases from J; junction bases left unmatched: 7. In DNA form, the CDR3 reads TGTGCCAGCGGACAGGGGGCGGTTAGGTATGGCTACACCTTC. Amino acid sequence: CASGQGAVRYGYTF.

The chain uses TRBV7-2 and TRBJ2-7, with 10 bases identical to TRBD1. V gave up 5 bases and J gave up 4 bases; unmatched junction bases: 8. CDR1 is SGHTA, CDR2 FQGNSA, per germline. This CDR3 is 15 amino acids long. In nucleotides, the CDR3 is TGTGCCAGCAGCACAACCGGGACAGGGGCTTACGAGCAGTACTTC. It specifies CASSTTGTGAYEQYF.

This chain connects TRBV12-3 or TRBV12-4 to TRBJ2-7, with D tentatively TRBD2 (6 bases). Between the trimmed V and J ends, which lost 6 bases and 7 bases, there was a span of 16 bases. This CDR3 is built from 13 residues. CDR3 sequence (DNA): TGTGCCAGCAGGTCCCTGGGGGGTATAGAGCAGTACTTC. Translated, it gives CASRSLGGIEQYF.

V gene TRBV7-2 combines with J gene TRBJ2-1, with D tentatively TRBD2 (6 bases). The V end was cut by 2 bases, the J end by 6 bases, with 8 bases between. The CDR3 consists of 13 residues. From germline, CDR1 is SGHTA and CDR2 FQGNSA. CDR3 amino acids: CASSLRGLNEQFF. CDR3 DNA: TGTGCCAGCAGCTTAAGGGGACTCAATGAGCAGTTCTTC.

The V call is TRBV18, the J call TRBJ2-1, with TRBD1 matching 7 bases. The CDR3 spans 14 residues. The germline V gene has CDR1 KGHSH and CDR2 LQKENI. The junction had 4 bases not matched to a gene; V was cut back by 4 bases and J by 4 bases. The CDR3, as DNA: TGTGCCAGCTCACTGACAGGGTATTACAATGAGCAGTTCTTC. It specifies CASSLTGYYNEQFF.

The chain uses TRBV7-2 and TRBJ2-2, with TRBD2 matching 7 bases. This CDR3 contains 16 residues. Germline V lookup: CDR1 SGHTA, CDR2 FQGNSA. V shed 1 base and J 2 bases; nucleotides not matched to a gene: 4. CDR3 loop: CASSLVASGNTGELFF. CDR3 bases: TGTGCCAGCAGCTTAGTAGCTAGCGGAAACACCGGGGAGCTGTTTTTT.

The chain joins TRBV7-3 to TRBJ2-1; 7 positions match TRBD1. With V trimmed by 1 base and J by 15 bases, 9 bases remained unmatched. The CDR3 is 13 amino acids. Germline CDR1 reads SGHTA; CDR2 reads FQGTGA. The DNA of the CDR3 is TGTGCCAGCAGCTTAAGTTCGGACAGGCCCTGGTTCTTC. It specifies CASSLSSDRPWFF.

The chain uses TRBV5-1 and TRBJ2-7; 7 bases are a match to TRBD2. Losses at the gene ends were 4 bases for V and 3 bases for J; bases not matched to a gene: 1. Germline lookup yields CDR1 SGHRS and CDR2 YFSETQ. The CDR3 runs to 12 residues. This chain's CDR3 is CASSPSGYEQYF. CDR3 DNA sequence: TGCGCCAGCAGCCCTAGCGGCTACGAGCAGTACTTC.

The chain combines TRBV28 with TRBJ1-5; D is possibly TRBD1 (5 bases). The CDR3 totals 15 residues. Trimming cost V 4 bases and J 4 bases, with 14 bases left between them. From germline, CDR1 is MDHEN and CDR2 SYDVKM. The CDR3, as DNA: TGTGCCAGCAGTTGGGGGGGTACGGGGAATCAGCCCCAGCATTTT. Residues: CASSWGGTGNQPQHF.

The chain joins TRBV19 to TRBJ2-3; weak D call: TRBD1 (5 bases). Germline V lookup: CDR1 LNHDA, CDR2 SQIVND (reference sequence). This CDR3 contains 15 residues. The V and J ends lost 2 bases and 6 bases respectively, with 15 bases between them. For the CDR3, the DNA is TGTGCCAGTAGTATACCCCATCAGGGTCCCGATACGCAGTATTTT. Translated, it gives CASSIPHQGPDTQYF. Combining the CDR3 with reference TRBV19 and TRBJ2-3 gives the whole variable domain DGGITQSPKYLFRKEGQNVTLSCEQNLNHDAMYWYRQDPGQGLRLIYYSQIVNDFQKGDIAEGYSVSREKKESFPLTVTSAQKNPTAFYLCASSIPHQGPDTQYFGPGTRLTVL.

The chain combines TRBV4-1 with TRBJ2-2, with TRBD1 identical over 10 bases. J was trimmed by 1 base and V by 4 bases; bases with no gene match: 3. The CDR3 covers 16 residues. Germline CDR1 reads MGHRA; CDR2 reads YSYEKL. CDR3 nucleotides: TGCGCCAGCAGCCTTTGGACAGGGGGGAACACCGGGGAGCTGTTTTTT. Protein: CASSLWTGGNTGELFF.

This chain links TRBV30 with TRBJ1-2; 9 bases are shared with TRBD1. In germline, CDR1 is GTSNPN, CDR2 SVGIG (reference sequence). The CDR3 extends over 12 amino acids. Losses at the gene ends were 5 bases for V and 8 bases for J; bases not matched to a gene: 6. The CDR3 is CAWAKGTGGYTF. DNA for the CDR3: TGTGCCTGGGCAAAAGGGACAGGGGGCTACACCTTC.

CDR3 sequence reads: CASSGAATNEKLFF. The CDR3 nucleotides read TGCGCCAGCAGCGGAGCTGCAACTAATGAAAAACTGTTTTTT. This chain joins TRBV5-1 and TRBJ1-4; no clear D. Germline CDR1 reads SGHRS; CDR2 reads YFSETQ. The length of the CDR3 is 14 residues. V lost 4 bases and J 0 bases, leaving 7 bases between the germline ends.

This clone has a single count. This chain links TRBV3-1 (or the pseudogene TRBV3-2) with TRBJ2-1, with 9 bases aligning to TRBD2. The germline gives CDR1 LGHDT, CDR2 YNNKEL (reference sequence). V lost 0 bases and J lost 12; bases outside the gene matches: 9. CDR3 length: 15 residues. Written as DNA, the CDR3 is TGTGCCAGCAGCCAAGATCTTAGCGGGAGCTATGGGCAGTTCTTC. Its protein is CASSQDLSGSYGQFF.

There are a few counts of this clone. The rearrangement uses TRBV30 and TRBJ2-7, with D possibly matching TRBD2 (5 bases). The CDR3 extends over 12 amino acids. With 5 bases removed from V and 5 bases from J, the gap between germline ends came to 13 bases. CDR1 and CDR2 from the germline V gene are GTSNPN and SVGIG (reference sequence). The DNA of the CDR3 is TGTGCCTGGGGACGAGGGTTGAACGAGCAGTACTTC. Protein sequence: CAWGRGLNEQYF.

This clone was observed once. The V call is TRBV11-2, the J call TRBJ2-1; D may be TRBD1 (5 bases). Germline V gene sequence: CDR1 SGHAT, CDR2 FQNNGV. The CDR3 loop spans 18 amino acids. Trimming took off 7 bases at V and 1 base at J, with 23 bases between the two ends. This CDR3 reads CASTAGWASQVSYNEQFF. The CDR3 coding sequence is TGTGCCAGCACCGCAGGGTGGGCCAGCCAGGTATCCTACAATGAGCAGTTCTTC.

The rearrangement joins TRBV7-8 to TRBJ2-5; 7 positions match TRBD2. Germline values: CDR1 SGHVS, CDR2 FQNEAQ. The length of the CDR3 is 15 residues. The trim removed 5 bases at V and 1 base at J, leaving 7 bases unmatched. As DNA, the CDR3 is TGTGCCAGCAGCCCAAGGGGCGGGGGCCAAGAGACCCAGTACTTC. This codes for CASSPRGGGQETQYF.